The following is a TCR beta chain sequence with its context. What it binds is unknown. The sample originates from a study of PD-1 blockade in classical Hodgkin lymphoma. Study conclusions and caveats: For complete responders, baseline diversity was comparable to that of newly diagnosed patients. At baseline, newly diagnosed patients reportedly showed less TCR diversity than healthy donors.

Profiled with immunoSEQ multiplex PCR; TCRdb holds only in-frame clones, not every one. The repertoire holds under 15,000 clones, with about 86% as singletons. Regarding time point: cycle 4 day 1 (C4D1), after around six weeks of nivolumab. There was relapse after autologous stem cell transplantation in every patient, and there was variation in brentuximab vedotin exposure. With magnetic negative selection, CD4+ T cells were purified from PBMCs that had been thawed. The sequence came from a human donor with classical Hodgkin lymphoma. Here the sequenced sample was CD4+ T cells from blood, taken before the fourth cycle of nivolumab.

CDR3: CASSEGQTNYGYTF. As DNA, the CDR3 is TGTGCCAGCAGTGAAGGACAGACTAACTATGGCTACACCTTC. The chain has TRBV6-1 and TRBJ1-2, with D perhaps TRBD1 (5 bases). V gave up 1 base and J gave up 0 bases, with 6 bases separating them. There are 14 residues in the CDR3. Germline CDR1 is MNHNS and CDR2 is SASEGT.